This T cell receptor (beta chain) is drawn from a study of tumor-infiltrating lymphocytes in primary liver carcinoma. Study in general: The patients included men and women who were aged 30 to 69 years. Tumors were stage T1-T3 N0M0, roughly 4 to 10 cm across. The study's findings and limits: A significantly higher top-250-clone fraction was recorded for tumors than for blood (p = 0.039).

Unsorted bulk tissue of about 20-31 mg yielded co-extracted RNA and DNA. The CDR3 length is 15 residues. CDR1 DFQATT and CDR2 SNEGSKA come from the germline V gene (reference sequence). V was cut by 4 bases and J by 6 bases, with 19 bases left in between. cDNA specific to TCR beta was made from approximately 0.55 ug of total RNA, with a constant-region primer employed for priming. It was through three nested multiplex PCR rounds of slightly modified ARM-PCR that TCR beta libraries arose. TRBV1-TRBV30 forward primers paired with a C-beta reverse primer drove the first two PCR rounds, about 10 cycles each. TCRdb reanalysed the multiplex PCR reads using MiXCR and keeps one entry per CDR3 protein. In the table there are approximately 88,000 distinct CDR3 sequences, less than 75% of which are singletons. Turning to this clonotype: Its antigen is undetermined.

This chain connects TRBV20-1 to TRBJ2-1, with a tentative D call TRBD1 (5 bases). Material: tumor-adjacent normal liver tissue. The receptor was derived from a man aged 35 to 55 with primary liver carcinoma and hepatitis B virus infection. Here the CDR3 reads CSATSKGLAGNEQFF. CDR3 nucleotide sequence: TGCAGTGCTACTTCCAAGGGGCTGGCAGGCAATGAGCAGTTCTTC.